The 5 T cell receptor beta chains below were found in one sample sequenced in a study of cytomegalovirus exposure and HLA in healthy donors. Sequencing used immunoSEQ multiplex PCR; TCRdb keeps in-frame clones, though not all of them. The repertoire holds about 150,000 clones, with around 88% as singletons. Sequencing was carried out using PBMCs. The receptors derive from a young man in good health and CMV-seropositive.

V usage is TRBV13 and J usage is TRBJ1-3, with a possible D match to TRBD1 (5 bases). V lost 7 bases and J lost 0, with 7 bases in between. CDR3 length: 13 residues. Germline loops: CDR1 PRHDT, CDR2 FYEKMQ (reference sequence). The CDR3 nucleotides are TGTGCCAGCACCACAGGCTCTGGAAACACCATATATTTT. Amino acid sequence: CASTTGSGNTIYF.

The genes are TRBV27 and TRBJ2-1, with TRBD2 matching over 12 bases. The CDR3 has 18 residues. CDR1 is MNHEY and CDR2 is SMNVEV in the germline V gene (reference sequence). The ends lost 8 bases at V and 8 bases at J; junction bases unmatched: 19. The CDR3: CASGLFQRLAGAEDEQFF. In nucleotides, the CDR3 is TGTGCCAGCGGCCTTTTTCAGAGACTAGCGGGGGCCGAGGATGAGCAGTTCTTC.

The genes are TRBV7-9 and TRBJ2-7, with 12 bases matching TRBD2. Germline V gene lookup returns CDR1 SEHNR and CDR2 FQNEAQ (reference sequence). The trim removed 8 bases at V and 2 bases at J, leaving 13 bases unmatched. This CDR3 is built from 17 residues. The CDR3 DNA is TGTGCCAGCGTCTGGGTGACTAGCGGGGGCCGGACCTACGAGCAGTACTTC. Its protein is CASVWVTSGGRTYEQYF.

V usage is TRBV19 and J usage is TRBJ1-3; possible D gene TRBD1, 6 bases. Germline V lookup: CDR1 LNHDA, CDR2 SQIVND (reference sequence). V shed 5 bases and J shed 0 bases, with 11 bases lying between them. The CDR3 runs to 15 residues. CDR3 in amino acids: CASSGADSSGNTIYF. Written as DNA, the CDR3 is TGTGCCAGTAGTGGGGCGGACAGCTCTGGAAACACCATATATTTT.

V usage is TRBV11-2 and J usage is TRBJ1-6; TRBD1 might be the D (6 bases). The germline V gene has CDR1 SGHAT and CDR2 FQNNGV. This CDR3 is built from 15 residues. Trimming took 4 bases from V and 7 from J, leaving 14 bases between them. CDR3 coding DNA: TGTGCCAGCAGCTCGAAAGGGACACCAAATTCACCCCTCCACTTT. Amino acids: CASSSKGTPNSPLHF. The full variable domain, rest sourced from reference TRBV11-2 and TRBJ1-6, is EAGVAQSPRYKIIEKRQSVAFWCNPISGHATLYWYQQILGQGPKLLIQFQNNGVVDDSQLPKDRFSAERLKGVDSTLKIQPAKLEDSAVYLCASSSKGTPNSPLHFGNGTRLTVT.